A selection of T cell receptor beta chains follows, all from one sample in a study of shared clonotypes between healthy human individuals. Only in-frame clones appear in the TCRdb table, and some are missing; sequencing was by immunoSEQ multiplex PCR. The sample holds millions of clones; around 96% are singletons and the top ten take 1% to 1.3%. Sequencing used naive CD8+ T cells sorted from blood. All receptors derive from a man aged 18 to 35 in good health. Each CDR3 is given with its conserved first and last residue. Fields, in order: D gene, clone size, V gene, J gene, CDR3 protein, CDR3 DNA. A D gene is named only where the DNA matches it firmly. The size of a clone is reported for some rows only, either as once, few or many, or as a class for expanded clones.

.	.	TRBV6-5	TRBJ2-7	CASSYGDVGSYEQYF	TGTGCCAGCAGTTACGGGGACGTCGGCTCCTACGAGCAGTACTTC
TRBD1	.	TRBV2	TRBJ2-2	CASRTGGNTGELFF	TGTGCCAGCAGGACAGGGGGCAACACCGGGGAGCTGTTTTTT
TRBD2	.	TRBV6-5	TRBJ2-1	CASSLAVDYNEQFF	TGTGCCAGCAGCCTAGCGGTAGACTACAATGAGCAGTTCTTC
.	.	TRBV29-1	TRBJ1-1	CSALGVDTEAFF	TGCAGCGCCTTAGGCGTTGACACTGAAGCTTTCTTT
TRBD2	.	TRBV7-9	TRBJ2-7	CASSPGAGVLYEQYF	TGTGCCAGCAGCCCAGGAGCGGGAGTGCTCTACGAGCAGTACTTC
.	.	TRBV6-5	TRBJ1-1	CASSYSIPTEAFF	TGTGCCAGCAGTTACTCGATACCCACTGAAGCTTTCTTT
.	once	TRBV6-1	TRBJ1-3	CASSERGSSGNTIYF	TGTGCCAGCAGTGAACGCGGCAGCTCTGGAAACACCATATATTTT
.	.	TRBV6-5	TRBJ2-3	CASTGTADTQYF	TGTGCCAGCACCGGGACCGCAGATACGCAGTATTTT
.	.	TRBV28	TRBJ2-5	CASSFSGLGETQYF	TGTGCCAGCAGTTTTTCAGGTTTAGGAGAGACCCAGTACTTC
.	.	TRBV20-1	TRBJ1-4	CSAYNKKLFF	TGCAGTGCTTATAATAAAAAACTGTTTTTT
TRBD1	.	TRBV9	TRBJ2-1	CASSVGDSYNEQFF	TGTGCCAGCAGCGTAGGGGACAGCTACAATGAGCAGTTCTTC
TRBD1	once	TRBV29-1	TRBJ2-7	CSVVWDSSSYEQYF	TGCAGCGTTGTGTGGGACAGTAGCTCCTACGAGCAGTACTTC
.	.	TRBV30	TRBJ2-7	CAWETQGSNEQYF	TGTGCCTGGGAAACACAGGGTAGCAACGAGCAGTACTTC
TRBD1	.	TRBV2	TRBJ2-7	CASSSPRTGGSEQYF	TGTGCCAGCAGTTCTCCCAGGACAGGTGGCTCCGAGCAGTACTTC
TRBD1	.	TRBV6-1	TRBJ1-2	CASSEGQGINYGYTF	TGTGCCAGCAGTGAAGGACAGGGGATTAACTATGGCTACACCTTC
TRBD1	.	TRBV6-4	TRBJ1-2	CASSDSGTGDIYGYTF	TGTGCCAGCAGTGACTCTGGGACAGGAGACATCTATGGCTACACCTTC
.	.	TRBV5-1	TRBJ1-4	CASSLDPFNEKLFF	TGCGCCAGCAGCCTGGACCCCTTTAATGAAAAACTGTTTTTT
.	.	TRBV10-1	TRBJ2-2	CASSEILEAGELFF	TGCGCCAGCAGTGAAATTCTCGAGGCCGGGGAGCTGTTTTTT
.	.	TRBV6-5	TRBJ2-3	CASKGQIGADTQYF	TGTGCCAGCAAGGGGCAGATTGGGGCAGATACGCAGTATTTT
.	.	TRBV27	TRBJ2-2	CASSPSGTGELFF	TGTGCCAGCAGTCCGAGTGGGACCGGGGAGCTGTTTTTT
TRBD1	.	TRBV19	TRBJ2-1	CASIQGGQGYNEQFF	TGTGCCAGTATTCAAGGGGGACAGGGGTACAATGAGCAGTTCTTC
.	.	TRBV6-6	TRBJ1-2	CASSYVGRDYGYTF	TGTGCCAGCAGTTACGTAGGCAGGGACTATGGCTACACCTTC
.	.	TRBV10-2	TRBJ2-2	CASSAAGPATGELFF	TGCGCCAGCAGTGCCGCGGGGCCCGCCACCGGGGAGCTGTTTTTT
.	.	TRBV5-1	TRBJ2-7	CASSLSLSDEQYF	TGCGCCAGCAGCTTGTCACTTTCGGACGAGCAGTACTTC
.	.	TRBV21-1	TRBJ1-6	CASSKTTPLNSPLHF	TGTGCCAGCAGCAAAACGACACCGCTAAATTCACCCCTCCACTTT
TRBD1	.	TRBV10-3	TRBJ2-7	CAISEPEGASYEQYF	TGTGCCATCAGTGAGCCCGAGGGGGCCTCCTACGAGCAGTACTTC
TRBD1	.	TRBV27	TRBJ1-4	CASSPQGAYEKLFF	TGTGCCAGCAGTCCCCAGGGGGCGTACGAAAAACTGTTTTTT
TRBD1	.	TRBV10-2	TRBJ2-7	CASSELGTGYEQYF	TGCGCCAGCAGTGAGTTAGGGACAGGCTACGAGCAGTACTTC